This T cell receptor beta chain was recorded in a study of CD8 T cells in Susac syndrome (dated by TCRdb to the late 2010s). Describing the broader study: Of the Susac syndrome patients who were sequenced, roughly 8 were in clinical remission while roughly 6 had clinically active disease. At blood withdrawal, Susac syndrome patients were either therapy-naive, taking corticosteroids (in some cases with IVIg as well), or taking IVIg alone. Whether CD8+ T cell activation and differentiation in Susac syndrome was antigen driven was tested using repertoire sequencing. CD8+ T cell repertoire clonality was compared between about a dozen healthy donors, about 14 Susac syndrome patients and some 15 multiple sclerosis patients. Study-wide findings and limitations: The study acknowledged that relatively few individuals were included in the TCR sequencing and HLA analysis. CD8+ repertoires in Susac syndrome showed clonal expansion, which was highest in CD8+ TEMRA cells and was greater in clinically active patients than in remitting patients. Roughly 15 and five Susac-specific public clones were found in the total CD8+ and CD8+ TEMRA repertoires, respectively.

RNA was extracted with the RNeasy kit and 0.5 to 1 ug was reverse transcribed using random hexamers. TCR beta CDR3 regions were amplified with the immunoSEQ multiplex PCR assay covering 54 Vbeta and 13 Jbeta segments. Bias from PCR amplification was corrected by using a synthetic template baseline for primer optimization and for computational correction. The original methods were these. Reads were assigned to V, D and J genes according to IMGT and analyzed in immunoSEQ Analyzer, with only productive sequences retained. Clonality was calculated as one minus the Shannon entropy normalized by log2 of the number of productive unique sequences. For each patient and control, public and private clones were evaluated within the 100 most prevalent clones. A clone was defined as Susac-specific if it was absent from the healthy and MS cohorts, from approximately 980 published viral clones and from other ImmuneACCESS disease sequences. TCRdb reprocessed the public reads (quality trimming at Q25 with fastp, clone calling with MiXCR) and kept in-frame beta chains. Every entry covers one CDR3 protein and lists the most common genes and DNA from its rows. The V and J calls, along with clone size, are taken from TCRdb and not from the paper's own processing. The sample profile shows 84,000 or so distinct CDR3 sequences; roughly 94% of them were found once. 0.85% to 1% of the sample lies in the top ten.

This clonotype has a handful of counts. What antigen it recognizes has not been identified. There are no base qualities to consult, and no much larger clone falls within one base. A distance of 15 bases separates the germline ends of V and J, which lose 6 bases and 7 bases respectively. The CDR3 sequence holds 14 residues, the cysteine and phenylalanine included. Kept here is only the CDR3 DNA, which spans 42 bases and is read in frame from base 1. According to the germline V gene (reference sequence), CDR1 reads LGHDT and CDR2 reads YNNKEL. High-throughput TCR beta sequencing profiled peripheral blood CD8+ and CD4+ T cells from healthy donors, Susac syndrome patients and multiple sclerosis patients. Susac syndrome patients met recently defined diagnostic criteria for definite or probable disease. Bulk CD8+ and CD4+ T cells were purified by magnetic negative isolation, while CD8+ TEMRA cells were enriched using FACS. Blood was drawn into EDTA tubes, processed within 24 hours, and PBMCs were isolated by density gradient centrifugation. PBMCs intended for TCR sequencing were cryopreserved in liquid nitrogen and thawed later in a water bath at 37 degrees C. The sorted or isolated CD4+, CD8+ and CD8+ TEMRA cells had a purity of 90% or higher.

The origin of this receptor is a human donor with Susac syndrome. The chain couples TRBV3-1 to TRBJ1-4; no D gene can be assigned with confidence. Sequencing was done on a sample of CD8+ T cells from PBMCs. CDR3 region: CASSFSGRGEKLFF. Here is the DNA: TGTGCCAGCAGTTTCAGTGGGCGAGGTGAAAAACTGTTTTTT.